One and the same sample provided the 18 T cell receptor beta chains below, sequenced in a study of shared clonotypes between healthy human individuals. Naive CD8 populations comprised CD45RO-negative cells positively selected for CCR7, excluding terminally differentiated effector memory CD45RA+ cells. The table came from immunoSEQ multiplex PCR; TCRdb's copy has only in-frame clones and leaves some out. This sample has about 2.1 million clones, with about 94% found just once. Sequencing was done on a sample of naive CD8+ T cells from PBMCs. These receptors all come from a man aged 18-30 years in good health. Some clones in this sample may be carry-over from other donors' samples.

The rearrangement links TRBV28 to TRBJ2-3, with 10 nucleotides matching TRBD2. In germline, CDR1 is MDHEN, CDR2 SYDVKM. The CDR3 runs 18 residues. Trimming removed 5 bases from V and 2 bases from J; junction bases left unmatched: 13. DNA for the CDR3: TGTGCCAGCAGTCCCACCTCAGGGACTAGCGAGTTCACAGATACGCAGTATTTT. Its protein is CASSPTSGTSEFTDTQYF.

V is TRBV27 and J is TRBJ1-2; TRBD1 might be the D (6 bases). Germline CDR1 and CDR2: MNHEY and SMNVEV (reference sequence). Trimming took off 3 bases at V and 3 bases at J, with 14 bases between the two ends. This CDR3 is 15 amino acids long. The CDR3 here is CASSLAGGGYYGYTF. CDR3 nucleotide sequence: TGTGCCAGCAGTTTGGCGGGGGGGGGCTACTATGGCTACACCTTC.

This rearrangement joins TRBV15 to TRBJ2-7, with D possibly TRBD2 on 6 matching bases. V was clipped by 2 bases and J by 0 bases, with 14 bases between them. Germline V gives CDR1 LNHNV, CDR2 YYDKDF (reference sequence). The length of the CDR3 is 16 residues. CDR3 sequence: CATSRPVGGASYEQYF. The CDR3 DNA is TGTGCCACCAGCAGACCCGTGGGCGGGGCCTCCTACGAGCAGTACTTC.

This clone was seen only once. The chain links TRBV6-5 to TRBJ2-1; D call uncertain. From germline, CDR1 is MNHEY and CDR2 SVGAGI. The CDR3 covers 15 residues. The V end was cut by 5 bases, the J end by 1 base, with 12 bases between. CDR3 in amino acids: CASSKSLGSYNEQFF. The CDR3 DNA is TGTGCCAGCAGTAAGTCCCTAGGGTCCTACAATGAGCAGTTCTTC.

The rearrangement links TRBV30 to TRBJ1-1; weak D call: TRBD1 (5 bases). V lost 2 bases and J 1 base, leaving 11 bases between the germline ends. CDR1 is GTSNPN, CDR2 SVGIG, per germline (reference sequence). This CDR3 has 14 amino acids. CDR3 amino acids: CAWSYGGGNTEAFF. CDR3 nucleotides: TGTGCCTGGAGTTATGGGGGGGGGAACACTGAAGCTTTCTTT. Complete variable domain (other parts from reference TRBV30 and TRBJ1-1): SQTIHQWPATLVQPVGSPLSLECTVEGTSNPNLYWYRQAAGRGLQLLFYSVGIGQISSEVPQNLSASRPQDRQFILSSKKLLLSDSGFYLCAWSYGGGNTEAFFGQGTRLTVV.

The V call is TRBV15, the J call TRBJ2-1; 8 positions match TRBD2. The germline CDR1 and CDR2 sequences are LNHNV and YYDKDF (reference sequence). The V and J ends lost 5 bases and 0 bases, in that order; junction bases with no gene match: 6. This CDR3 is built from 16 residues. CDR3 amino acids: CATSPLSGSSYNEQFF. The CDR3 DNA reads as TGTGCCACCAGCCCCCTCAGCGGGAGCTCCTACAATGAGCAGTTCTTC.

Turning to this clone: At one of its ends the junction is not consistent with the germline gene, which may arise from a read error. Here the CDR3 reads CASSPGTGVDLDF. The CDR3 DNA is TGTGCCAGCAGCCCTGGGACAGGGGTAGATCTTGACTTC. This sequence joins TRBV5-5 and TRBJ1-2; TRBD1 matches 10 bases. This CDR3 is 13 amino acids long. Germline CDR1 SGHKS, CDR2 YYEKEE (reference sequence). Looking up the rest from reference TRBV5-5 and TRBJ1-2 gives the full variable domain: DAGVTQSPTHLIKTRGQQVTLRCSPISGHKSVSWYQQVLGQGPQFIFQYYEKEERGRGNFPDRFSARQFPNYSSELNVNALLLGDSALYLCASSPGTGVDLDFGSGTRLTVV.

In the case of this clone: This sample includes further DNA sequences coding for the same CDR3. The chain recombines TRBV27 with TRBJ2-3; TRBD2 might be the D (5 bases). V lost 3 bases and J 0 bases, leaving 7 bases between the germline ends. From germline, CDR1 is MNHEY and CDR2 SMNVEV (reference sequence). The length of the CDR3 is 14 residues. The CDR3 DNA follows: TGTGCCAGCAGTTTGCGGACTAGCACAGATACGCAGTATTTT. This translates into CASSLRTSTDTQYF.

The rearrangement joins TRBV25-1 to TRBJ2-1; D gene ambiguous. Trimming took 2 bases from V and 7 from J, leaving 15 bases between them. The CDR3 spans 15 residues. The germline V gene has CDR1 MGHDK and CDR2 SYGVNS. CDR3 sequence: CASSEGPTIRNEQFF. CDR3 in DNA: TGTGCCAGCAGTGAAGGACCTACAATAAGAAATGAGCAGTTCTTC.

The chain joins TRBV28 to TRBJ1-1, with 7 bases fitting TRBD1. The CDR3 covers 14 residues. The germline gives CDR1 MDHEN, CDR2 SYDVKM. V lost 6 bases to trimming and J lost 11 bases; unmatched junction nucleotides: 15. The CDR3 DNA is TGTGCCAGCAGCTGGGGGACAGATCCGTTGGGGGCTTTCTTT. It specifies CASSWGTDPLGAFF.

This clone came up once. This sequence joins TRBV27 and TRBJ2-5, with D perhaps assigned TRBD1 or TRBD2 (5 bases each). From germline, CDR1 is MNHEY and CDR2 SMNVEV (reference sequence). Trimming left V 5 bases short and J 0 bases short, with 13 bases between. The CDR3 is 15 amino acids. CDR3 amino acids: CASSVQGDHQETQYF. Here the CDR3 DNA reads TGTGCCAGCAGTGTCCAGGGAGATCACCAAGAGACCCAGTACTTC.

The chain uses TRBV11-2 and TRBJ2-3; a weak D match, TRBD1 (5 bases). The CDR3 contains 19 residues. In germline, CDR1 is SGHAT, CDR2 FQNNGV. The V end lost 5 bases, the J end lost 3 bases, and 27 bases lay between the germline ends. Written as DNA, the CDR3 is TGTGCCAGCAGCCCAATCACAATAGCAGGGCTCTCCAGGACAGATACGCAGTATTTT. Its translation is CASSPITIAGLSRTDTQYF.

This clone was observed once. V usage is TRBV27 and J usage is TRBJ1-1, with D tentatively TRBD1 (5 bases). Germline CDR1 reads MNHEY; CDR2 reads SMNVEV (reference sequence). CDR3 size: 15 residues. Trimming shortened V by 6 bases and J by 2 bases, and 16 bases separated the two germline ends. The CDR3 loop reads CASRFSLGANTEAFF. The CDR3 DNA reads TGTGCCAGCAGGTTCAGTTTAGGGGCTAACACTGAAGCTTTCTTT.

The chain combines TRBV9 with TRBJ2-1; D remains ambiguous. Trimming shortened V by 0 bases and J by 0 bases, and 19 bases separated the two germline ends. The CDR3 is 19 residues long. Looked up from germline, CDR1 is SGDLS and CDR2 is YYNGEE. CDR3 in amino acids: CASSVGSFPRSSSYNEQFF. The CDR3 coding sequence is TGTGCCAGCAGCGTAGGGTCCTTTCCCAGGTCCAGCTCCTACAATGAGCAGTTCTTC.

J is TRBJ2-1 and V is TRBV28, with D perhaps matching TRBD1 (6 bases). The V end was cut by 2 bases, the J end by 5 bases, with 22 bases between. This CDR3 is 18 amino acids long. Germline loops: CDR1 MDHEN, CDR2 SYDVKM. The CDR3 DNA is TGTGCCAGCAGTTTACCTTATTACAGGGAAGACGACCACAATGAGCAGTTCTTC. Amino acids: CASSLPYYREDDHNEQFF.

The chain links TRBV5-1 to TRBJ1-2; D is uncertain. This CDR3 is built from 13 residues. Germline CDR1 SGHRS, CDR2 YFSETQ. Deletions cut 4 bases from V and 4 bases from J, with 11 bases between. CDR3 residues: CASSPSAGYGYTF. CDR3 DNA sequence: TGCGCCAGCAGCCCCTCGGCGGGCTATGGCTACACCTTC.

V and J are TRBV9 and TRBJ2-1; 8 nucleotides agree with TRBD2. Unmatched junction bases numbered 5, after V lost 5 bases and J lost 4 bases. Per the germline V gene, CDR1 is SGDLS and CDR2 is YYNGEE. The CDR3 totals 14 residues. The CDR3 DNA reads TGTGCCAGCAGTACTAGCGGTCCTTACAATGAGCAGTTCTTC. It encodes CASSTSGPYNEQFF.

The chain links TRBV28 to TRBJ2-7; either TRBD1 or TRBD2 may fit D (5 bases each). The germline V and J ends were trimmed by 10 bases and 3 bases, with 16 bases remaining between them. CDR1 MDHEN and CDR2 SYDVKM come from the germline V gene. CDR3 length: 13 residues. The CDR3 region is CATYEGPHYEQYF. CDR3 coding DNA: TGTGCCACCTACGAGGGACCCCACTACGAGCAGTACTTC. Supplemented by reference TRBV28 and TRBJ2-7, the full variable domain reads DVKVTQSSRYLVKRTGEKVFLECVQDMDHENMFWYRQDPGLGLRLIYFSYDVKMKEKGDIPEGYSVSREKKERFSLILESASTNQTSMYLCATYEGPHYEQYFGPGTRLTVT.